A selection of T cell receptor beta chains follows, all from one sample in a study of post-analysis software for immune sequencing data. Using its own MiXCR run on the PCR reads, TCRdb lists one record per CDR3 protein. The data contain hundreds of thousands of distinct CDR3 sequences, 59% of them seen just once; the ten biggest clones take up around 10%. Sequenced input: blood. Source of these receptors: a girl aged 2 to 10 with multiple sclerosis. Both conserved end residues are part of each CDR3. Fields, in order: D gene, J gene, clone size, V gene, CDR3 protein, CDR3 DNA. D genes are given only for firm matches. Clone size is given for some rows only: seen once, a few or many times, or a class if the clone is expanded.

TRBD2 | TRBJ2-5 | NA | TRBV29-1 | CSVDGLAGGEETQYF | TGCAGCGTTGATGGACTAGCGGGAGGGGAAGAGACCCAGTACTTC
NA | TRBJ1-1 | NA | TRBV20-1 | CSARRGVANTEAFF | TGCAGTGCTAGGCGAGGGGTGGCGAACACTGAAGCTTTCTTT
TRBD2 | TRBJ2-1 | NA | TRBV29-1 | CSVEGQREGSNEQFF | TGCAGCGTTGAAGGGCAGCGGGAGGGATCAAATGAGCAGTTCTTC
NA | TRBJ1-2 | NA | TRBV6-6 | CATRTGANYGYTF | TGTGCCACCAGAACCGGGGCTAACTATGGCTACACCTTC
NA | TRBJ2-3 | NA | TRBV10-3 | CAIMAGRTTDTQYF | TGTGCCATCATGGCAGGGCGAACAACAGATACGCAGTATTTT
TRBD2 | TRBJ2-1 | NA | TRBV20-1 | CSAIAGGQETQFF | TGCAGTGCAATAGCGGGGGGCCAAGAGACCCAGTTCTTC
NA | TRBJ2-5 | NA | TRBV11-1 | CASSISWGAQETQYF | TGTGCCAGCAGCATTTCTTGGGGGGCCCAAGAGACCCAGTACTTC
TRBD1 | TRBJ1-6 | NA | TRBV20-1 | CSAREVQGQGFSPLHF | TGCAGTGCTAGAGAAGTCCAAGGACAGGGCTTTTCACCCCTCCACTTT
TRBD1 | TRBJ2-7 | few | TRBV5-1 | CASSLDRGQGAIRRPYEQYF | TGCGCCAGCAGCTTGGATAGGGGACAGGGGGCGATTCGGCGCCCCTACGAGCAGTACTTC
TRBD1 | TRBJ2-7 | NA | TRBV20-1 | CSAGDSTYEQYF | TGCAGTGCTGGGGACAGCACCTACGAGCAGTACTTC
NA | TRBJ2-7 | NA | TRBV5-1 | CASSVHSNYEQYF | TGCGCCAGCAGCGTTCATAGCAACTACGAGCAGTACTTC
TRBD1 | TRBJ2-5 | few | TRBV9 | CASSFERGLAQETQYF | TGTGCCAGCAGCTTCGAGAGGGGGCTAGCCCAAGAGACCCAGTACTTC
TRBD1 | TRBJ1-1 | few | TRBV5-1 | CASSATGDRTEAFF | TGCGCCAGCAGCGCGACAGGGGATCGCACTGAAGCTTTCTTT
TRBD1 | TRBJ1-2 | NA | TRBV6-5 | CASSYFNRGHGYTF | TGTGCCAGCAGTTACTTCAACAGGGGACATGGCTACACCTTC
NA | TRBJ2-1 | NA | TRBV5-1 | CASSLKRTYNEQFF | TGCGCCAGCAGCTTAAAGCGTACCTACAATGAGCAGTTCTTC
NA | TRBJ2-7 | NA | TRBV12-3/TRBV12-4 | CASSFVAGSYEQYF | TGTGCCAGCAGTTTCGTGGCAGGATCCTACGAGCAGTACTTC
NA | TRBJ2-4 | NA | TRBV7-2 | CASSFPGEQYF | TGTGCCAGCAGCTTCCCAGGGGAGCAGTACTTC
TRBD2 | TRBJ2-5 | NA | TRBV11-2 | CASSSGLASETQYF | TGTGCCAGCAGCTCCGGACTAGCTTCAGAGACCCAGTACTTC
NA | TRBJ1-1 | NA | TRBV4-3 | CASSQELKGFTEAFF | TGCGCCAGCAGCCAAGAGTTAAAAGGGTTCACTGAAGCTTTCTTT
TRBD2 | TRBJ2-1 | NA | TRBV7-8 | CASSWGLAKEQFF | TGTGCCAGCAGCTGGGGACTAGCGAAGGAGCAGTTCTTC
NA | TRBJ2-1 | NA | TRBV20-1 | CSARDYGGTQGNEQFF | TGCAGTGCTAGAGATTACGGCGGGACGCAGGGCAATGAGCAGTTCTTC
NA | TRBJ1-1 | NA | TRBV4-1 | CASSHDMQGPNTEAFF | TGCGCCAGCAGCCATGACATGCAGGGACCGAACACTGAAGCTTTCTTT
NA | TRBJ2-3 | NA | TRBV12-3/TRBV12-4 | CASIPRLGGEADTQYF | TGTGCCAGCATTCCCCGACTAGGGGGGGAGGCAGATACGCAGTATTTT
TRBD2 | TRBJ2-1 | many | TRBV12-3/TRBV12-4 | CASSSPTSGRDEQFF | TGTGCCAGCAGTTCCCCGACTAGCGGGAGGGATGAGCAGTTCTTC
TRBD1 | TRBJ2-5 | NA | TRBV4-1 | CASSQDPSGGAETQYF | TGCGCCAGCAGCCAAGACCCCTCAGGGGGCGCCGAGACCCAGTACTTC
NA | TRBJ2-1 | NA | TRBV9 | CASSPLRSTEQFF | TGTGCCAGCAGCCCGCTGAGAAGTACTGAGCAGTTCTTC
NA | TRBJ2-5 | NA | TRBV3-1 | CAGSLGVRETQYF | TGTGCCGGCAGCCTGGGGGTTCGGGAGACCCAGTACTTC
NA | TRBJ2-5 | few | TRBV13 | CASSLRVRETQYF | TGTGCCAGCAGCTTACGGGTTCGAGAGACCCAGTACTTC
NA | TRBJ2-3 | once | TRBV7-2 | CASSLGSRSTETQYF | TGTGCCAGCAGCTTAGGATCAAGGTCTACAGAGACGCAGTATTTT
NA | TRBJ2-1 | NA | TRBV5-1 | CASSLKQGTGQFF | TGCGCCAGCAGCCTTAAGCAGGGTACCGGGCAGTTCTTC
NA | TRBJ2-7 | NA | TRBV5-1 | CASSLALGDEQYF | TGCGCCAGCAGCTTGGCTCTGGGCGACGAGCAGTACTTC
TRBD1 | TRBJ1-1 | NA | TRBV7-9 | CASSQGAGTEAFF | TGTGCCAGCAGCCAGGGGGCGGGCACTGAGGCTTTCTTT
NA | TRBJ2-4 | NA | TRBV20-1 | CSAPRGAKNIQYF | TGCAGTGCCCCCCGGGGGGCCAAAAACATTCAGTACTTC
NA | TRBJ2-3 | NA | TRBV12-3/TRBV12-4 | CASSKRGHTDTQYF | TGTGCCAGCAGCAAGCGGGGACACACAGATACGCAGTATTTT
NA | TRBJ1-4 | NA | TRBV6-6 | CASSYVQYRNEKLFF | TGTGCCAGCAGTTACGTACAGTATCGTAATGAAAAACTGTTTTTT
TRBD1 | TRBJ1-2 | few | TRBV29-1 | CSVGTGEDYGYTF | TGCAGCGTTGGGACAGGGGAGGACTATGGCTACACCTTC
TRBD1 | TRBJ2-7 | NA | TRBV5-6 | CASSLVDRVREQYF | TGTGCCAGCAGCTTGGTGGACAGGGTCCGCGAGCAGTACTTC
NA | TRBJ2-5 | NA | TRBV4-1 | CASSQGELETQYF | TGCGCCAGCAGCCAGGGAGAGCTAGAGACCCAGTACTTC
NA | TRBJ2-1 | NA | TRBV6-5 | CASRKDSYNEQFF | TGTGCCAGCAGGAAAGACTCGTACAATGAGCAGTTCTTC
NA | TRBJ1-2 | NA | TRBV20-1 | CSANNITGLGYTF | TGCAGTGCCAACAATATAACAGGGTTAGGCTACACCTTC
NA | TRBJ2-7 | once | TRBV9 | CASAPWGDSGTHEQYF | TGTGCCAGCGCTCCTTGGGGGGACAGCGGGACTCACGAGCAGTACTTC
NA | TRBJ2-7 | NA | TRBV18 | CASSPSRTADEQYF | TGTGCCAGCTCACCAAGCAGGACGGCTGACGAGCAGTACTTC
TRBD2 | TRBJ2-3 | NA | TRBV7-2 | CASSLAGVGTDTQYF | TGTGCCAGCAGTCTAGCGGGAGTGGGCACAGATACGCAGTATTTT
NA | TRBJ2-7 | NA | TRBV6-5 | CASRPGSVVGYEQYF | TGTGCCAGCAGACCCGGGAGTGTGGTTGGCTACGAGCAGTACTTC
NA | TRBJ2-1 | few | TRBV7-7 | CASSLGWGSSYNEQFF | TGTGCTAGCAGCTTAGGGTGGGGCAGCTCCTACAATGAGCAGTTCTTC
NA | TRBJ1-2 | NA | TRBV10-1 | CASSEGMSGYTF | TGCGCCAGCAGTGAGGGTATGAGTGGCTACACCTTC
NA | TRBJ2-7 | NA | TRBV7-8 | CASSHRVSYEQYF | TGTGCCAGCAGCCACAGGGTTTCCTACGAGCAGTACTTC
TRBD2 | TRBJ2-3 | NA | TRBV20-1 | CSARDAGENTDTQYF | TGCAGTGCTAGAGATGCGGGGGAGAACACAGATACGCAGTATTTT
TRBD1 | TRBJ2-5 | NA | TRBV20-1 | CSATGTGIGETQYF | TGCAGTGCAACCGGGACAGGGATCGGGGAGACCCAGTACTTC
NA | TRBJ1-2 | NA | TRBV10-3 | CAISESVRGYGYTF | TGTGCCATCAGTGAGTCGGTCAGGGGTTATGGCTACACCTTC
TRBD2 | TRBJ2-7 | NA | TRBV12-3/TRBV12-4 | CASSLDAGDWDEQYF | TGTGCCAGCAGCCTGGACGCGGGAGACTGGGACGAGCAGTACTTC
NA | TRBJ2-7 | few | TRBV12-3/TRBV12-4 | CASSPNREPSYEQYF | TGTGCCAGCAGTCCGAACAGGGAACCCTCCTACGAGCAGTACTTC
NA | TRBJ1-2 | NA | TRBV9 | CASSGQTGPYGYTF | TGTGCCAGCAGCGGCCAGACAGGTCCCTATGGCTACACCTTC
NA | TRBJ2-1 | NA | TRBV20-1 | CSAKHSYNEQFF | TGCAGTGCAAAACACTCCTACAATGAGCAGTTCTTC
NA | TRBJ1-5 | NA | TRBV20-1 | CSAAPGEGGQPQHF | TGCAGTGCTGCCCCCGGGGAGGGCGGCCAGCCCCAGCATTTT
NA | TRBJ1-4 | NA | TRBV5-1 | CASSLAPRAAEKLFF | TGCGCCAGCAGCTTGGCCCCCAGGGCGGCTGAAAAACTGTTTTTT
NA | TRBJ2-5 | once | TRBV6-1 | CASSKLGWSQETQYF | TGTGCCAGCAGTAAATTAGGCTGGTCACAAGAGACCCAGTACTTC
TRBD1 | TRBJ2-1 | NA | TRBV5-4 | CASSPGQAAYAEQFF | TGTGCCAGCAGCCCAGGACAGGCCGCGTATGCTGAGCAGTTCTTC
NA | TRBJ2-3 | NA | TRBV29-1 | CSVAWDTNDTQYF | TGCAGCGTTGCTTGGGATACGAATGATACGCAGTATTTT